This T cell receptor beta chain was identified during a study of cytomegalovirus exposure and HLA in healthy donors. Study summary: The roughly 120 validation repertoires, a later analysis reported, used the same platform as the roughly 660 repertoires from the first cohort.

V lost 3 bases to trimming and J lost 1 base; unmatched junction nucleotides: 5. The CDR3 is 15 residues long. Germline-derived CDR1 and CDR2 are SGHAT and FQDESV (reference sequence). Turning to this clone: The antigen is unknown.

Overall study results and limits: The majority of TCR sequences were rare, yet some public TCRs appeared in many donors. Reports described diagnosis of cytomegalovirus status by the classifier as highly specific and sensitive.

The table came from immunoSEQ multiplex PCR; TCRdb's copy has only in-frame clones and leaves some out. The sample lists 160,000 or so clones; 70% to 90% were seen once. This sequence was found in a man aged 18 to 35 in good health and CMV-seronegative. V and J are TRBV11-1 and TRBJ2-5, with 7 bases that match TRBD2. The specimen was PBMCs. The CDR3 region has the DNA TGTGCCAGCAGCTTGGGAGGGCAGGTCCAAGAGACCCAGTACTTC. It encodes CASSLGGQVQETQYF.